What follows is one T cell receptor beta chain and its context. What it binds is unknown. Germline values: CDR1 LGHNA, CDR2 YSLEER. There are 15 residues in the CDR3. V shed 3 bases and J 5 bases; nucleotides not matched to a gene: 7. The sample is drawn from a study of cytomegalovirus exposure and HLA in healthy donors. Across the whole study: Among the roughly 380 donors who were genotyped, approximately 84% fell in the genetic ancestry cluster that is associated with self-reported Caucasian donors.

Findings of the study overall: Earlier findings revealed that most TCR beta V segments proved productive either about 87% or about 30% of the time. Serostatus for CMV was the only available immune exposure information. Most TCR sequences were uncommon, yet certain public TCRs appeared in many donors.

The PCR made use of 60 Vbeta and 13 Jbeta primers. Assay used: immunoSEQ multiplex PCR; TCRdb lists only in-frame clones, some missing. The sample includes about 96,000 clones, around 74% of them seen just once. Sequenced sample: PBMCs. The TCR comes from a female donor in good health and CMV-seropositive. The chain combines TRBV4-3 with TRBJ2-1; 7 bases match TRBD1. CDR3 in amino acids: CASSHEGALDNEQFF. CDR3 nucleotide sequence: TGCGCCAGCAGCCACGAGGGGGCCCTGGACAATGAGCAGTTCTTC.